This record looks at one TCR beta chain sequence and its context. The sample is drawn from a study of shared clonotypes between healthy human individuals. Germline lookup yields CDR1 MGHDK and CDR2 SYGVNS. Trimming removed 1 base at V and 9 bases at J, with 19 bases between. The CDR3 has 16 residues. On sorted subsets, replicate PCRs used 200 to 250 ng DNA, or tens of thousands of T cell genomes. Using immunoSEQ multiplex PCR, the repertoire was profiled, and TCRdb retains in-frame clones only, with some absent. Here the sample spans hundreds of thousands of clones, around 95% being singletons. CD45RO-negative, CCR7-selected cells formed the naive CD8 fraction, which excluded terminally differentiated effector memory CD45RA+ cells.

Sequencing was carried out using naive CD8+ T cells sorted from blood. This receptor was taken from a woman aged 25 to 39 in good health. The chain employs TRBV25-1 and TRBJ2-1; the D gene could be TRBD1 or TRBD2 (7 bases each). In DNA, the CDR3 is TGTGCCAGCAGTGAATTAGCCCTACAGGGGAGGGCTGAGCAGTTCTTC. Translating it yields CASSELALQGRAEQFF. Using reference TRBV25-1 and TRBJ2-1 for the parts outside the CDR3, the full variable domain is EADIYQTPRYLVIGTGKKITLECSQTMGHDKMYWYQQDPGMELHLIHYSYGVNSTEKGDLSSESTVSRIRTEHFPLTLESARPSHTSQYLCASSELALQGRAEQFFGPGTRLTVL.